The next 24 T cell receptor beta chains were all read from a single sample in a study of spatial heterogeneity in lung cancer. TCRdb re-called the 5' RACE reads through MiXCR, storing one row per CDR3 protein. The sample records about 830 distinct CDR3 sequences, less than 20% being singletons. The time point here: sample taken at primary tumor resection. The sequenced sample was normal lung tissue next to the tumor, obtained at surgery. The receptors come from a male donor with early-stage non-small cell lung cancer.

Regarding this clonotype: This beta chain is a stray read from a library made for alpha chains; its abundance is not meaningful. The J gene is TRBJ2-3, the V gene TRBV29-1; no reliable D call. The ends were cut back, 6 bases at V and 5 bases at J, with 9 bases in the middle. Germline V CDR1 and CDR2: SQVTM, ANQGSEA. The CDR3 is 11 residues long. CDR3 region: CSVRTGDTQYF. The CDR3 DNA reads as TGCAGCGTCCGGACGGGAGATACGCAGTATTTT.

The table lists this clonotype with a few counts. This beta chain appears as a stray read in a library generated for alpha chains; its size is not informative. The rearrangement uses TRBV20-1 and TRBJ2-7; either TRBD1 or TRBD2 may fit D (5 bases each). Germline V gene lookup returns CDR1 DFQATT and CDR2 SNEGSKA (reference sequence). Trimming took off 0 bases at V and 0 bases at J, with 15 bases between the two ends. The CDR3 length is 16 residues. The CDR3 bases are TGCAGTGCTAGAGATTGGGCCGGGACGGGCTCCTACGAGCAGTACTTC. Translating gives CSARDWAGTGSYEQYF.

This clonotype was picked up a small number of times. The library was prepared for alpha chains; this beta chain is a stray read, so its frequency means little. V is TRBV13 and J is TRBJ2-4, with 8 positions matching TRBD1. CDR1 and CDR2 (germline): PRHDT, FYEKMQ (reference sequence). The CDR3 covers 16 residues. J gave up 4 bases and V 5 bases, and 10 bases lay outside the gene matches. The CDR3 bases are TGTGCCAGCAGCCCAGTGGGGCGGACAGGGAAAAACATTCAGTACTTC. Amino acids: CASSPVGRTGKNIQYF.

Turning to this clonotype: With the library built for alpha chains, this beta chain is off target and its frequency is not meaningful. This rearrangement joins TRBV24-1 to TRBJ2-3; D is possibly TRBD1 or TRBD2 (6 bases each). The CDR3 is made up of 15 amino acids. The germline gives CDR1 KGHDR, CDR2 SFDVKD. Trimming stripped 4 bases from V and 7 bases from J, with 17 bases between. CDR3 nucleotide sequence: TGTGCCACCAGTGACACGCCCACAGGGAGGAATACGCAGTATTTT. Amino acids: CATSDTPTGRNTQYF.

This clonotype was detected only a few times. This beta chain slipped into a library made for alpha chains as a stray read, so its size is not meaningful. This chain connects TRBV9 to TRBJ1-2; D remains unclear. Germline loops: CDR1 SGDLS, CDR2 YYNGEE. CDR3 length: 13 amino acids. V dropped 3 bases and J dropped 2 bases, with 8 bases sitting between them. This chain's CDR3 is CASSDTVNYGYTF. The CDR3 coding sequence is TGTGCCAGCAGCGATACAGTAAACTATGGCTACACCTTC.

About this clonotype: This beta chain is an unintended read in a library built for alpha chains; its size means little. This rearrangement joins TRBV2 to TRBJ2-1; 11 nucleotides agree with TRBD2. This CDR3 has 14 amino acids. The germline CDR1 and CDR2 sequences are SNHLY and FYNNEI. V shed 8 bases, J shed 6 bases, and the junction held 6 bases outside the gene matches. CDR3 sequence reads: CASALAGGPNEQFF. CDR3 DNA: TGTGCCAGCGCCCTAGCGGGAGGCCCCAATGAGCAGTTCTTC.

About this clonotype: This beta chain appears as a stray read in a library generated for alpha chains; its size is not informative. The CDR3 DNA sequence: TGCGCCAGCAGCCACGTCAAAAGCTCCTACAATGAGCAGTTCTTC. Amino acid sequence: CASSHVKSSYNEQFF. V and J are TRBV4-1 and TRBJ2-1; D gene uncertain. V gave up 3 bases and J gave up 0 bases, with 9 bases separating them. This CDR3 comprises 15 residues. Germline values: CDR1 MGHRA, CDR2 YSYEKL.

This clonotype is deemed large (0.1 to 1%). This beta chain is an off-target read within a library intended for alpha chains, so its frequency means little. The DNA of the CDR3 is TGCAGTGCTCCCGGCGCGGGAGGGGCAGATACGCAGTATTTT. This sequence encodes CSAPGAGGADTQYF. The chain employs TRBV20-1 and TRBJ2-3; 9 bases map to TRBD2. This CDR3 has 14 residues. Germline CDR1 is DFQATT and CDR2 is SNEGSKA (reference sequence). Trimming took 5 bases from V and 4 from J; bases not matched to a gene: 7.

Concerning this clonotype: This beta chain slipped into a library made for alpha chains as a stray read, so its size is not meaningful. The V and J genes are TRBV4-3 and TRBJ2-1, with 7 bases matching TRBD1. After removal of 0 bases from V and 6 bases from J, the junction contained 2 bases not matched to a gene. This CDR3 comprises 14 residues. CDR1 is LGHNA and CDR2 is YSLEER in the germline V gene. CDR3 region: CASSQDWDSNEQFF. CDR3 DNA sequence: TGCGCCAGCAGCCAAGACTGGGACAGCAATGAGCAGTTCTTC.

By share of the sample, this clonotype is large. This beta chain turned up in a library designed for alpha chains; as an off-target read, its abundance says little. V gene TRBV5-6 combines with J gene TRBJ2-3; the D call may be TRBD1 or TRBD2 (6 bases each). The CDR3 extends over 13 amino acids. The germline V gene encodes CDR1 SGHDT and CDR2 YYEEEE. The ends were cut back, 7 bases at V and 4 bases at J, with 13 bases in the middle. The CDR3 DNA is TGTGCCAGCCGCGTTAGGGGGGCAGATACGCAGTATTTT. The encoded protein is CASRVRGADTQYF.

In its sample, this clonotype is large (0.1 to 1%). Because the library targeted alpha chains, this beta chain is an off-target read whose size means little. The gene calls are TRBV20-1 and TRBJ2-6; tentatively, D is TRBD1 (5 bases). Trimming removed 8 bases at V and 0 bases at J, with 8 bases between. Germline values: CDR1 DFQATT, CDR2 SNEGSKA (reference sequence). The CDR3 runs 13 residues. The CDR3 DNA sequence: TGCAGTTCAACAGGCTCTGGGGCCAACGTCCTGACTTTC. Its translation is CSSTGSGANVLTF.

This clonotype is categorized as large. This beta chain is an unintended read in a library built for alpha chains; its size means little. CDR3 nucleotides: TGTGCCAGCAGTCCCGGACGGGTGGAGACCCAGTACTTC. This translates into CASSPGRVETQYF. V usage is TRBV27 and J usage is TRBJ2-5; D is ambiguous. Germline V gene sequence: CDR1 MNHEY, CDR2 SMNVEV (reference sequence). This CDR3 is built from 13 residues. V was clipped by 5 bases and J by 5 bases, with 12 bases between them.

Comment on this clonotype: Found in a library prepared for alpha chains, this beta chain is an off-target read, and its abundance has little meaning. V usage is TRBV19 and J usage is TRBJ2-2; D ambiguous. Trimming left V 4 bases short and J 1 base short, with 7 bases between. The CDR3 is 14 amino acids. CDR1 is LNHDA, CDR2 SQIVND, per germline (reference sequence). The CDR3 DNA reads as TGTGCCAGTAGTACACTCAGGAACACCGGGGAGCTGTTTTTT. This codes for CASSTLRNTGELFF. The full variable domain, rest sourced from reference TRBV19 and TRBJ2-2, is DGGITQSPKYLFRKEGQNVTLSCEQNLNHDAMYWYRQDPGQGLRLIYYSQIVNDFQKGDIAEGYSVSREKKESFPLTVTSAQKNPTAFYLCASSTLRNTGELFFGEGSRLTVL.

This clonotype is categorized as large. Since the library was made to target alpha chains, this beta chain is a stray read and its abundance is not meaningful. V and J are TRBV7-2 and TRBJ2-2; D perhaps matches TRBD2 (5 bases). Trimming removed 4 bases at V and 6 bases at J, with 15 bases between. The CDR3 contains 15 residues. In germline, CDR1 is SGHTA, CDR2 FQGNSA. The CDR3: CASSWSRGLSGELFF. The CDR3 nucleotides read TGTGCCAGCAGCTGGAGTCGCGGACTGTCCGGGGAGCTGTTTTTT.

Sample share makes this clonotype large (0.1 to 1%). Being off target in a library aimed at alpha chains, this beta chain has a size of little meaning. The chain recombines TRBV3-1 with TRBJ2-1, with TRBD2 matching over 7 bases. This CDR3 has 11 amino acids. After removal of 4 bases from V and 14 bases from J, the junction contained 5 bases not matched to a gene. Germline V gene sequence: CDR1 LGHDT, CDR2 YNNKEL (reference sequence). CDR3 coding DNA: TGTGCCAGCAGCCTAGGACTAGTGAAGTTCTTC. Translating gives CASSLGLVKFF.

As regards this clonotype: For a library built for alpha chains, this beta chain is a stray read; little rests on its size. The chain employs TRBV20-1 and TRBJ2-1; 13 bases align to TRBD2. Per the germline V gene, CDR1 is DFQATT and CDR2 is SNEGSKA (reference sequence). CDR3 length: 15 residues. V dropped 5 bases and J dropped 6; count of bases not matched to a gene: 7. CDR3 loop: CSALKLAGGPNEQFF. The CDR3 nucleotides read TGCAGTGCTTTAAAACTAGCGGGGGGGCCCAATGAGCAGTTCTTC.

This clonotype counts as large. With the library built for alpha chains, this beta chain is off target and its frequency is not meaningful. The rearrangement uses TRBV6-4 and TRBJ2-1; D is tentatively TRBD1 or TRBD2 (6 bases each). The ends were cut back, 1 base at V and 4 bases at J, with 11 bases in the middle. Germline CDR1 and CDR2: MRHNA and SNTAGT. The CDR3 consists of 15 residues. CDR3 sequence: CASSDLGGEYNEQFF. The DNA of the CDR3 is TGTGCCAGCAGTGACTTGGGGGGCGAGTACAATGAGCAGTTCTTC.

Concerning this clonotype itself: The library was prepared for alpha chains; this beta chain is a stray read, so its frequency means little. The J gene is TRBJ2-5, the V gene TRBV7-8; 8 bases are a match to TRBD2. Looked up from germline, CDR1 is SGHVS and CDR2 is FQNEAQ. The CDR3 consists of 17 residues. The ends lost 3 bases at V and 0 bases at J; junction bases unmatched: 9. The chain's CDR3 is CASSFPDSGVNQETQYF. The CDR3 nucleotides are TGTGCCAGCAGCTTTCCTGATAGCGGGGTAAACCAAGAGACCCAGTACTTC.

Details on this clonotype: As an off-target read in a library built for alpha chains, this beta chain has a frequency of little significance. The chain couples TRBV19 to TRBJ1-2, with D unresolved. The CDR3 is 13 amino acids. The germline V gene encodes CDR1 LNHDA and CDR2 SQIVND (reference sequence). The V end lost 3 bases, the J end lost 1 base, and 6 bases lay between the germline ends. Written as DNA, the CDR3 is TGTGCCAGTAGTATTTGGATTAACTATGGCTACACCTTC. Amino acid sequence: CASSIWINYGYTF.

This clonotype is termed large. Within a library made for alpha chains, this beta chain is off target, and its count is uninformative. The chain links TRBV28 to TRBJ2-3; 12 bases are a match to TRBD1. V shed 5 bases, J shed 4 bases, and the junction held 7 bases outside the gene matches. Germline V CDR1 and CDR2: MDHEN, SYDVKM. The CDR3 is made up of 16 amino acids. CDR3 region: CASSGDRGRPPDTQYF. The CDR3 nucleotides read TGTGCCAGCAGTGGGGACAGGGGGCGACCTCCAGATACGCAGTATTTT.

A note on this clonotype: This may come from a read error, since a much larger clone is one base off. This beta chain is off target for a library built for alpha chains, so its abundance means little. The chain uses TRBV25-1 and TRBJ2-5, with TRBD1 matching 10 bases. With 10 bases clipped from V and 5 bases from J, the junction kept 7 bases outside the gene matches. This CDR3 has 13 amino acids. In germline, CDR1 is MGHDK, CDR2 SYGVNS. DNA for the CDR3: TGTGCCAACAGGACAGGGGGTGAGGAGACCCAGTACTTC. Its protein is CANRTGGEETQYF. Full variable domain (outside the CDR3, taken from reference TRBV25-1 and TRBJ2-5): EADIYQTPRYLVIGTGKKITLECSQTMGHDKMYWYQQDPGMELHLIHYSYGVNSTEKGDLSSESTVSRIRTEHFPLTLESARPSHTSQYLCANRTGGEETQYFGPGTRLLVL.

Worth noting for this clonotype: This beta chain slipped into a library made for alpha chains as a stray read, so its size is not meaningful. This chain links TRBV27 with TRBJ1-1, with D possibly TRBD1 on 6 matching bases. The germline V gene has CDR1 MNHEY and CDR2 SMNVEV (reference sequence). The CDR3 consists of 13 residues. Trimming shortened V by 6 bases and J by 6 bases, and 14 bases separated the two germline ends. The DNA for the CDR3 is TGTGCCAGCAGCCAGGGGAGTTCGGCTGAAGCTTTCTTT. Translation: CASSQGSSAEAFF.

A few counts support this clonotype. This beta chain is a stray read from a library made for alpha chains; its abundance is not meaningful. The chain is built from TRBV27 and TRBJ2-7, with D possibly TRBD1 on 7 matching bases. The CDR3 loop spans 15 amino acids. Germline V gene data show CDR1 as MNHEY and CDR2 as SMNVEV (reference sequence). V lost 6 bases and J 4 bases, leaving 19 bases between the germline ends. CDR3 sequence: CASSQGRTGLYEQYF. Here the CDR3 DNA reads TGTGCCAGCAGCCAGGGTAGGACAGGACTATACGAGCAGTACTTC.

This clonotype has more than one count but fewer than ten. This beta chain came through as a stray read in a library set up for alpha chains, and its size says little. The J gene is TRBJ1-1, the V gene TRBV5-6; D call uncertain. Germline CDR1 is SGHDT and CDR2 is YYEEEE. The CDR3 runs to 12 residues. V gave up 3 bases and J gave up 9 bases, with 12 bases separating them. DNA for the CDR3: TGTGCCAGCAGCTCTTGGCCTGACCAAGCTTTCTTT. It encodes CASSSWPDQAFF.